What follows are 28 T cell receptor beta chains derived from one specimen sequenced in a study of vaccination effects on CD4 cells after COVID-19 (dated 2022 in TCRdb). In the ViraFEST assay, PBMC were stimulated with viral peptide pools, and antigen-specific CD4+ T cell clonotypes were then identified by expansion using TCR sequencing. After more than 9 days of culture, CD4+ T cells were isolated with the EasySep CD4+ T cell isolation kit. PCR-confirmed SARS-CoV-2 infection had occurred in convalescent patients between March and December 2020, before the Alpha, Beta and Delta variants emerged in the United States. The receptor library was made with the immunoSEQ multiplex PCR assay. The table was pulled from immuneACCESS by TCRdb, which kept in-frame rearrangements only. Such tables lose some clones; where checked, under half of the loss comes from unresolved V genes, and the rest has no known cause. The sample records tens of thousands of clones, roughly three quarters of which are singletons. Approximately 5% of the sample rests with the top ten.

Antigens of these TCRs are unknown. The input for sequencing was CD4+ T cells from PBMCs cultured with HIV peptides, taken before COVID-19 vaccination. The cell subset or site label, as the study defines it: HIV-1 Nef peptide pool negative control/reference culture. These receptors originate from a human donor who had a prior SARS-CoV-2 infection.

This chain connects TRBV10-3 to TRBJ2-4; no definite D call. CDR1 ENHRY and CDR2 SYGVKD come from the germline V gene. V lost 6 bases and J 0 bases, leaving 15 bases between the germline ends. The CDR3 extends over 16 amino acids. The CDR3 DNA is TGTGCCATCAGCCCAAGCCCGGGTCTAGCCAAAAACATTCAGTACTTC. Its translation: CAISPSPGLAKNIQYF.

This clone was seen just once. The CDR3 spells CATSETSETQYF. CDR3 nucleotides: TGTGCCACCAGTGAAACCTCAGAGACCCAGTACTTC. The chain couples TRBV24-1 to TRBJ2-5; D unresolved. Germline V gene lookup returns CDR1 KGHDR and CDR2 SFDVKD. The V end lost 4 bases, the J end lost 4 bases, and 6 bases lay between the germline ends. The CDR3 sequence is 12 residues long.

The DNA for the CDR3 is TGTGCCAGCAGTGCCCAGAGGGACACTGAAGCTTTCTTT. This gives the protein CASSAQRDTEAFF. The V call is TRBV2, the J call TRBJ1-1; D not certain. This CDR3 comprises 13 residues. V was clipped by 4 bases and J by 3 bases, with 9 bases between them. In germline, CDR1 is SNHLY, CDR2 FYNNEI. Filled out from reference TRBV2 and TRBJ1-1, the complete variable domain reads EPEVTQTPSHQVTQMGQEVILRCVPISNHLYFYWYRQILGQKVEFLVSFYNNEISEKSEIFDDQFSVERPDGSNFTLKIRSTKLEDSAMYFCASSAQRDTEAFFGQGTRLTVV.

The genes are TRBV9 and TRBJ2-7, with a weak D call TRBD2 (5 bases). Germline CDR1 reads SGDLS; CDR2 reads YYNGEE. The CDR3 has 14 amino acids. Trimming removed 4 bases from V and 3 bases from J, with 14 bases in between. CDR3 in DNA: TGTGCCAGCAGCCCCGGGGTCTCTCACTACGAGCAGTACTTC. Translating it yields CASSPGVSHYEQYF.

V usage is TRBV6-5 and J usage is TRBJ1-5; 7 nucleotides align to TRBD1. The trim removed 6 bases at V and 6 bases at J, leaving 8 bases unmatched. CDR1 is MNHEY and CDR2 is SVGAGI in the germline V gene. The CDR3 is 14 residues long. The CDR3 DNA reads TGTGCCAGCAGCCAAGACAGGGTCGGTCAGCCCCAGCATTTT. This sequence encodes CASSQDRVGQPQHF.

The chain carries TRBV5-1 and TRBJ2-1; TRBD1 matches 10 bases. This CDR3 contains 14 residues. With V trimmed by 9 bases and J by 5 bases, 8 bases remained unmatched. Per the germline V gene, CDR1 is SGHRS and CDR2 is YFSETQ. CDR3 residues: CATTSGTGDNEQFF. The DNA for the CDR3 is TGCGCCACCACCTCCGGGACAGGGGACAATGAGCAGTTCTTC. Using reference TRBV5-1 and TRBJ2-1 for the parts outside the CDR3, the full variable domain is KAGVTQTPRYLIKTRGQQVTLSCSPISGHRSVSWYQQTPGQGLQFLFEYFSETQRNKGNFPGRFSGRQFSNSRSEMNVSTLELGDSALYLCATTSGTGDNEQFFGPGTRLTVL.

The DNA for the CDR3 is TGTGCCAGCAGTCCCTACAGACAAGAGACCCAGTACTTC. The encoded protein is CASSPYRQETQYF. The V and J genes are TRBV2 and TRBJ2-5, with D unclear. CDR3 size: 13 residues. The germline CDR1 and CDR2 sequences are SNHLY and FYNNEI. V was trimmed by 5 bases and J by 2 bases, leaving 9 bases between them.

This clone was counted only a few times. This rearrangement joins TRBV29-1 to TRBJ1-3; D is possibly TRBD1 (6 bases). Trimming stripped 6 bases from V and 3 bases from J, with 18 bases between. The CDR3 contains 15 residues. Germline V gene data show CDR1 as SQVTM and CDR2 as ANQGSEA. For the CDR3, the DNA is TGCAGCGTCGTCATCTTCGGGGGCGTTGGAAACACCATATATTTT. This codes for CSVVIFGGVGNTIYF. Using reference TRBV29-1 and TRBJ1-3 for the parts outside the CDR3, the full variable domain is SAVISQKPSRDICQRGTSLTIQCQVDSQVTMMFWYRQQPGQSLTLIATANQGSEATYESGFVIDKFPISRPNLTFSTLTVSNMSPEDSSIYLCSVVIFGGVGNTIYFGEGSWLTVV.

This clone was counted once. The chain joins TRBV7-2 to TRBJ2-5; tentative D call: TRBD2 (7 bases). CDR3 length equals 15 residues. CDR1 SGHTA and CDR2 FQGNSA come from the germline V gene. V lost 0 bases and J lost 3, with 11 bases in between. The CDR3 region is CASSLAGGPEETQYF. The CDR3 DNA reads as TGTGCCAGCAGCTTAGCGGGGGGGCCGGAAGAGACCCAGTACTTC.

The chain uses TRBV7-9 and TRBJ2-5, with a possible D match to TRBD2 (6 bases). This CDR3 has 14 amino acids. Germline CDR1 SEHNR, CDR2 FQNEAQ (reference sequence). The ends were cut back, 5 bases at V and 5 bases at J, with 15 bases in the middle. The CDR3 sequence is CASSGRDWWETQYF. DNA for the CDR3: TGTGCCAGCAGCGGACGGGACTGGTGGGAGACCCAGTACTTC. Full variable domain (remainder filled in from reference TRBV7-9 and TRBJ2-5): DTGVSQNPRHKITKRGQNVTFRCDPISEHNRLYWYRQTLGQGPEFLTYFQNEAQLEKSRLLSDRFSAERPKGSFSTLEIQRTEQGDSAMYLCASSGRDWWETQYFGPGTRLLVL.

The J gene is TRBJ1-5, the V gene TRBV12-3 or TRBV12-4; D gene ambiguous. This CDR3 has 13 residues. V lost 5 bases and J lost 4, with 9 bases in between. CDR3 bases: TGTGCCAGCAGTCCTAACTTGAATCAGCCCCAGCATTTT. Translation: CASSPNLNQPQHF.

The V gene is TRBV2, the J gene TRBJ2-5; 7 nucleotides align to TRBD1. Trimming removed 5 bases from V and 2 bases from J; junction bases left unmatched: 5. This CDR3 spans 14 amino acids. CDR1 is SNHLY and CDR2 is FYNNEI in the germline V gene. CDR3 sequence reads: CASSLDRQQETQYF. The CDR3 DNA follows: TGTGCCAGCAGTTTGGACAGGCAACAAGAGACCCAGTACTTC.

This chain links TRBV3-1 (or the pseudogene TRBV3-2) with TRBJ2-7; 9 bases align to TRBD2. Germline V gene data show CDR1 as LGHDT and CDR2 as YNNKEL (reference sequence). This CDR3 contains 15 residues. V shed 3 bases, J shed 0 bases, and the junction held 3 bases outside the gene matches. The DNA for the CDR3 is TGTGCCAGCAGCCACCATAGCGGGAGCTCCTACGAGCAGTACTTC. As protein: CASSHHSGSSYEQYF.

The V and J genes are TRBV7-2 and TRBJ2-2; no clear D gene. Germline CDR1 SGHTA, CDR2 FQGNSA. The CDR3 sequence is 15 residues long. V was clipped by 5 bases and J by 0 bases, with 10 bases between them. The CDR3 protein is CASSPSSTNTGELFF. CDR3 sequence (DNA): TGTGCCAGCAGCCCGAGCTCGACGAACACCGGGGAGCTGTTTTTT.

V is TRBV7-9 and J is TRBJ1-1; the D is unclear. Trimming cost V 4 bases and J 1 base, with 7 bases left between them. CDR1 and CDR2 (germline): SEHNR, FQNEAQ (reference sequence). The CDR3 spans 13 residues. The CDR3 sequence: CASSSPENTEAFF. CDR3 DNA sequence: TGTGCCAGCAGCTCTCCAGAGAACACTGAAGCTTTCTTT.

The chain employs TRBV19 and TRBJ1-2; no firm D call. V was clipped by 1 base and J by 8 bases, with 20 bases between them. This CDR3 comprises 16 residues. Per germline, CDR1 LNHDA and CDR2 SQIVND (reference sequence). The CDR3 loop reads CASSIVRQAVGQGYTF. The CDR3 DNA reads TGTGCCAGTAGTATAGTTAGGCAAGCTGTCGGTCAAGGCTACACCTTC.

The chain uses TRBV18 and TRBJ2-7; the D gene could be TRBD1 or TRBD2 (5 bases each). The CDR3 contains 13 residues. Trimming stripped 6 bases from V and 4 bases from J, with 13 bases between. In germline, CDR1 is KGHSH, CDR2 LQKENI. CDR3 DNA: TGTGCCAGCTCCCGGGGCCCCTCGTACGAGCAGTACTTC. It is translated as CASSRGPSYEQYF.

This chain links TRBV6-6 with TRBJ1-2; D possibly corresponds to TRBD1 (6 bases). The V end was cut by 8 bases, the J end by 8 bases, with 15 bases between. This CDR3 spans 12 amino acids. Germline CDR1 and CDR2: MNHNY and SVGAGI (reference sequence). The CDR3 sequence: CASQAYRDGYTF. CDR3 bases: TGTGCCAGCCAAGCTTACAGGGACGGCTACACCTTC.

V usage is TRBV11-2 and J usage is TRBJ2-3; TRBD1 is a possible D gene (6 bases). CDR3 size: 15 residues. Trimming took off 1 base at V and 4 bases at J, with 12 bases between the two ends. The germline V gene has CDR1 SGHAT and CDR2 FQNNGV. CDR3 in amino acids: CASSLGGQRSDTQYF. Written as DNA, the CDR3 is TGTGCCAGCAGCTTAGGAGGACAGAGGTCAGATACGCAGTATTTT.

J is TRBJ2-1 and V is TRBV19; TRBD1 matches 8 bases. Germline loops: CDR1 LNHDA, CDR2 SQIVND (reference sequence). The CDR3 extends over 15 amino acids. Trimming removed 3 bases from V and 0 bases from J; junction bases left unmatched: 1. CDR3 coding DNA: TGTGCCAGTAGTATCGGACAGGGCTCCTACAATGAGCAGTTCTTC. Translated: CASSIGQGSYNEQFF.

This chain joins TRBV4-1 and TRBJ2-1; TRBD2 matches 13 bases. Germline CDR1 reads MGHRA; CDR2 reads YSYEKL. Trimming removed 5 bases from V and 5 bases from J; junction bases left unmatched: 18. The CDR3 length is 20 residues. In nucleotides, the CDR3 is TGCGCCAGCAGCACCCAACCACTAGCGGGGGGGCCAAATCGGAACAATGAGCAGTTCTTC. Residues: CASSTQPLAGGPNRNNEQFF.

The chain uses TRBV5-1 and TRBJ2-2; D is ambiguous. The V end lost 6 bases, the J end lost 1 base, and 10 bases lay between the germline ends. The germline CDR1 and CDR2 sequences are SGHRS and YFSETQ. CDR3 length: 14 residues. CDR3 in amino acids: CASTRTGNTGELFF. Written as DNA, the CDR3 is TGCGCCAGCACCCGGACCGGGAACACCGGGGAGCTGTTTTTT.

V gene TRBV3-1 (or the pseudogene TRBV3-2) combines with J gene TRBJ1-3; D not resolved. Trimming removed 0 bases at V and 4 bases at J, with 13 bases between. Germline V gene data show CDR1 as LGHDT and CDR2 as YNNKEL (reference sequence). The CDR3 loop spans 16 amino acids. The CDR3 sequence is CASSQDEAPGGNTIYF. The CDR3 bases are TGTGCCAGCAGCCAAGATGAGGCGCCGGGGGGAAACACCATATATTTT.

The chain joins TRBV18 to TRBJ1-4; no definite D call. The CDR3 sequence is 15 residues long. V was clipped by 3 bases and J by 8 bases, with 16 bases between them. Germline CDR1 KGHSH, CDR2 LQKENI. The CDR3 protein is CASSPQWGLEEKLFF. CDR3 DNA sequence: TGTGCCAGCTCACCCCAGTGGGGTTTGGAAGAAAAACTGTTTTTT.

This clone was observed a handful of times. The V gene is TRBV7-3, the J gene TRBJ1-5, with D possibly matching TRBD1 (5 bases). V was pared by 3 bases and J by 6 bases, with 9 bases between. Germline assignment: CDR1 SGHTA and CDR2 FQGTGA. This CDR3 is built from 13 residues. The CDR3 DNA follows: TGTGCCAGCAGCTTGGGGCTCGGTCAGCCCCAGCATTTT. Encoded protein: CASSLGLGQPQHF. Complete variable domain (other parts from reference TRBV7-3 and TRBJ1-5): GAGVSQTPSNKVTEKGKYVELRCDPISGHTALYWYRQSLGQGPEFLIYFQGTGAADDSGLPNDRFFAVRPEGSVSTLKIQRTERGDSAVYLCASSLGLGQPQHFGDGTRLSIL.

The gene calls are TRBV28 and TRBJ1-1, with 10 bases that match TRBD1. The CDR3 totals 15 residues. J was trimmed by 2 bases and V by 6 bases; bases with no gene match: 6. Germline V gives CDR1 MDHEN, CDR2 SYDVKM. The CDR3 DNA sequence: TGTGCCAGCAGGACAGGGGGCGAAGGTAACACTGAAGCTTTCTTT. As protein: CASRTGGEGNTEAFF.

The J gene is TRBJ1-2, the V gene TRBV6-5; 7 bases match TRBD1. This CDR3 is built from 14 residues. Germline trimming cut 6 bases from V and 4 bases from J; bases unmatched to any gene: 8. Germline loops: CDR1 MNHEY, CDR2 SVGAGI. CDR3 sequence reads: CASRGTGQPYGYTF. The CDR3 bases are TGTGCCAGCAGGGGGACGGGACAGCCCTATGGCTACACCTTC.

The chain recombines TRBV11-3 with TRBJ2-1; the D is unclear. The germline V gene has CDR1 SGHNT and CDR2 YENEEA. There are 17 residues in the CDR3. V lost 3 bases to trimming and J lost 5 bases, with 20 bases between them. The CDR3 nucleotides read TGTGCCAGCAGCTTCCCTTCGACCCGCCTCGGGCACAATGAGCAGTTCTTC. Its translation: CASSFPSTRLGHNEQFF. The whole variable domain, filled in from reference TRBV11-3 and TRBJ2-1, reads EAGVVQSPRYKIIEKKQPVAFWCNPISGHNTLYWYLQNLGQGPELLIRYENEEAVDDSQLPKDRFSAERLKGVDSTLKIQPAELGDSAVYLCASSFPSTRLGHNEQFFGPGTRLTVL.